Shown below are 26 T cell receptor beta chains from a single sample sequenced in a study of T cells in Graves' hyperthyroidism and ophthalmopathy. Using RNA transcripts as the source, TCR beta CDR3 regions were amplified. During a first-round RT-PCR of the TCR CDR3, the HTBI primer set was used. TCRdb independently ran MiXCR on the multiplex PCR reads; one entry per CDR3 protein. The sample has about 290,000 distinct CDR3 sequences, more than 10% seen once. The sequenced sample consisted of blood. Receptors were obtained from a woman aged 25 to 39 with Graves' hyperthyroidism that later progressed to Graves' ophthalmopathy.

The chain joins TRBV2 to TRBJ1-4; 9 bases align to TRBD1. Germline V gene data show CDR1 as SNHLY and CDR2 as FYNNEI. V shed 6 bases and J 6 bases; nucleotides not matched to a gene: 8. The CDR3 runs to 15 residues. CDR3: CASSNTGGSDEKLFF. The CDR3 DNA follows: TGTGCCAGCAGCAATACAGGGGGCTCTGATGAAAAACTGTTTTTT. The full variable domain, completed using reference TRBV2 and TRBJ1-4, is EPEVTQTPSHQVTQMGQEVILRCVPISNHLYFYWYRQILGQKVEFLVSFYNNEISEKSEIFDDQFSVERPDGSNFTLKIRSTKLEDSAMYFCASSNTGGSDEKLFFGSGTQLSVL.

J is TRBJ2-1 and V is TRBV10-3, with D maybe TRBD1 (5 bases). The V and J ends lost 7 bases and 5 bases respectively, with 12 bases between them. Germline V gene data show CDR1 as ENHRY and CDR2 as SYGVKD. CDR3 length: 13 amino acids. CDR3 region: CAITHPGHNEQFF. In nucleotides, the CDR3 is TGTGCCATCACTCATCCAGGGCACAATGAGCAGTTCTTC.

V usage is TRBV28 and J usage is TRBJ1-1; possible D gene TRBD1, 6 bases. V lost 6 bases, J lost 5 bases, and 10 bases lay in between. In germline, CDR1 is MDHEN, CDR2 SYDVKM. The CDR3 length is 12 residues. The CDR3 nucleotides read TGTGCCAGCAGCCACGGGACAACTGAAGCTTTCTTT. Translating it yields CASSHGTTEAFF.

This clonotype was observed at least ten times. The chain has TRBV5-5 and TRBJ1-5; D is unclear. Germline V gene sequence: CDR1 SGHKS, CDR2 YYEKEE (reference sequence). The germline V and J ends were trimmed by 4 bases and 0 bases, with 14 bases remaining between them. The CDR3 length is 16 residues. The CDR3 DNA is TGTGCCAGCAGCCCCCGGGTGGGTGTTAGCAATCAGCCCCAGCATTTT. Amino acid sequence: CASSPRVGVSNQPQHF. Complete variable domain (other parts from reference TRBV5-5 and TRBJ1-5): DAGVTQSPTHLIKTRGQQVTLRCSPISGHKSVSWYQQVLGQGPQFIFQYYEKEERGRGNFPDRFSARQFPNYSSELNVNALLLGDSALYLCASSPRVGVSNQPQHFGDGTRLSIL.

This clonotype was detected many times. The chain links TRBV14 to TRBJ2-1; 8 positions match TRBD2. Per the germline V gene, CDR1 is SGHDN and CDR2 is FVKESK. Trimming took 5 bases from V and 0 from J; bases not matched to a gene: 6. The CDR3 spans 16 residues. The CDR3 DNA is TGTGCCAGCAGCAGGTCCGGGACTAGCTCCTACAATGAGCAGTTCTTC. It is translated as CASSRSGTSSYNEQFF.

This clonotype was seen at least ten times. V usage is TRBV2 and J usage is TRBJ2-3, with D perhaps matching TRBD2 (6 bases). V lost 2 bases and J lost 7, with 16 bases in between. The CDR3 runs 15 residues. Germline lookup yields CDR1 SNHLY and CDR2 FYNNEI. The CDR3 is CASSELGGWGYTQYF. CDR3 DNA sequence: TGTGCCAGCAGTGAATTGGGGGGATGGGGATATACGCAGTATTTT.

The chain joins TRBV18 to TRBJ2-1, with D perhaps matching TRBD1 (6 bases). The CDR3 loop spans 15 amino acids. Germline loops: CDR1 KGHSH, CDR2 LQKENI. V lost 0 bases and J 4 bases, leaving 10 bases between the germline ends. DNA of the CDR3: TGTGCCAGCTCACCACCAGGACAGATTTACAATGAGCAGTTCTTC. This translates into CASSPPGQIYNEQFF.

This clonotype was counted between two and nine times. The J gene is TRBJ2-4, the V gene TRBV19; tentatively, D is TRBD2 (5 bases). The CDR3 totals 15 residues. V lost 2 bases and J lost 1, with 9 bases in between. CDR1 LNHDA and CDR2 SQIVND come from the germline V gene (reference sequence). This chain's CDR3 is CASSITGIAKNIQYF. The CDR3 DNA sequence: TGTGCCAGTAGTATAACGGGGATCGCCAAAAACATTCAGTACTTC.

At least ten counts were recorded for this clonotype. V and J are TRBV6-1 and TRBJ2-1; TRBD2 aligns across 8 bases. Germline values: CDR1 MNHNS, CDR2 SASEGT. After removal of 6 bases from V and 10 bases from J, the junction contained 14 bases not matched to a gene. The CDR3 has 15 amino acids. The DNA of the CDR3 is TGTGCCAGCAGCCCATTAGCGGGACAAGGCGTCGAGCAGTTCTTC. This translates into CASSPLAGQGVEQFF.

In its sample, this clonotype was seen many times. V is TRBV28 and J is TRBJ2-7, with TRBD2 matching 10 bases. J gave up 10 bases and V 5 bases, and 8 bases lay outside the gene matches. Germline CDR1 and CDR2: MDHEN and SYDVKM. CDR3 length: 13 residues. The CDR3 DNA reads TGTGCCAGCAGTGCTCGGGCTAGCGGGAGTCAGTACTTC. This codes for CASSARASGSQYF. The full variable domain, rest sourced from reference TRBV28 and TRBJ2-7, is DVKVTQSSRYLVKRTGEKVFLECVQDMDHENMFWYRQDPGLGLRLIYFSYDVKMKEKGDIPEGYSVSREKKERFSLILESASTNQTSMYLCASSARASGSQYFGPGTRLTVT.

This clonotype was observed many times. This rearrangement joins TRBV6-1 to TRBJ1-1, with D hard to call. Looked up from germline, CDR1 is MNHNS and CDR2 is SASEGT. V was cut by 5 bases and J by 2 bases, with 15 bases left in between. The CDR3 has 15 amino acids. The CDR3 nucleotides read TGTGCCAGCAGTCCTTCCTCGTACAGTAACACTGAAGCTTTCTTT. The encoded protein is CASSPSSYSNTEAFF.

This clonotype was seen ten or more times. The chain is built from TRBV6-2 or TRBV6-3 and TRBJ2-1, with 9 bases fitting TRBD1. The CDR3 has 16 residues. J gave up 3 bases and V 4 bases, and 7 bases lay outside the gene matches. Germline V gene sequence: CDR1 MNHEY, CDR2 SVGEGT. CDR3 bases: TGTGCCAGCAGTTCCAGCGGGACAGGGTTCTACAATGAGCAGTTCTTC. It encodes CASSSSGTGFYNEQFF.

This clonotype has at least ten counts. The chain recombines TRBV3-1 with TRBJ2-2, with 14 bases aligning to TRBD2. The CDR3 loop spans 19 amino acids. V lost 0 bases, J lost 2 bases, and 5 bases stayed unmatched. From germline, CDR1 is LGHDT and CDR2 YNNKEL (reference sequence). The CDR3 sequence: CASSQDGTSGSLNTGELFF. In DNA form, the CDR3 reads TGTGCCAGCAGCCAAGATGGGACTAGCGGGAGCCTTAACACCGGGGAGCTGTTTTTT.

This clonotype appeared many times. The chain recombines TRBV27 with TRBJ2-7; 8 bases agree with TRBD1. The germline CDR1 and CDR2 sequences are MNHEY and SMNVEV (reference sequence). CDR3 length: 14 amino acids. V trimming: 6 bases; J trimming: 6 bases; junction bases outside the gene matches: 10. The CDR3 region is CASSPRDRGGEQYF. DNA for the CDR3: TGTGCCAGCAGCCCCCGCGACAGGGGAGGCGAGCAGTACTTC.

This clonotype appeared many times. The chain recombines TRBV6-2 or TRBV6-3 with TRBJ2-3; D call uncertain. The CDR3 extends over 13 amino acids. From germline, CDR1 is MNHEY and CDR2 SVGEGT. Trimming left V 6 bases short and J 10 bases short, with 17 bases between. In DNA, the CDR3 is TGTGCCAGCAGGAATAGGAACCGGGTCTCGCAGTATTTT. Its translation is CASRNRNRVSQYF.

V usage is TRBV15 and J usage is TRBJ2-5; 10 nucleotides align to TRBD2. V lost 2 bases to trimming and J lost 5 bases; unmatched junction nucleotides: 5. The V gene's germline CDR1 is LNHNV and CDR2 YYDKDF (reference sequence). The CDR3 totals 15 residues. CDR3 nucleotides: TGTGCCACCAGCAGACTCCTAGCGGGAGACGAGACCCAGTACTTC. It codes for CATSRLLAGDETQYF.

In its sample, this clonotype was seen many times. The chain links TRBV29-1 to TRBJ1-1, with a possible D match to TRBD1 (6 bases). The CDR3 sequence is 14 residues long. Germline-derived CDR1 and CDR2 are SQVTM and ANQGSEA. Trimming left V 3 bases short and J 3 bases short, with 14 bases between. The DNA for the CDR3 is TGCAGCGTTGACCCGACAGGCGGGTACACTGAAGCTTTCTTT. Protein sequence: CSVDPTGGYTEAFF.

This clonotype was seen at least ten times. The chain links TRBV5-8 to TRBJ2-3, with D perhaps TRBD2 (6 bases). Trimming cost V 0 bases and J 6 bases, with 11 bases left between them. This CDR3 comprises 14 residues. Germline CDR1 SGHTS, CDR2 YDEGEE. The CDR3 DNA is TGTGCCAGCAGCTTGGTTGGAGGGGTCGATACGCAGTATTTT. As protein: CASSLVGGVDTQYF.

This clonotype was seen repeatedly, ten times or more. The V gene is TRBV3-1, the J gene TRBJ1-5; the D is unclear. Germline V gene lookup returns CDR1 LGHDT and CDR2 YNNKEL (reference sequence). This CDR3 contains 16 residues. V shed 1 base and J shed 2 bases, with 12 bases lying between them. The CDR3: CASSQGSGEGNQPQHF. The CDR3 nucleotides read TGTGCCAGCAGCCAAGGATCTGGGGAAGGCAATCAGCCCCAGCATTTT.

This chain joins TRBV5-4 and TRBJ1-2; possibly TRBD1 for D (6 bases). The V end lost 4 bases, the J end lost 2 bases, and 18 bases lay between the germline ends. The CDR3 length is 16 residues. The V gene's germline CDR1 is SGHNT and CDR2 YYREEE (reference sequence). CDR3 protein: CASSRLIDTGNYGYTF. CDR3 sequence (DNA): TGTGCCAGCAGCCGCTTGATTGATACAGGGAACTATGGCTACACCTTC.

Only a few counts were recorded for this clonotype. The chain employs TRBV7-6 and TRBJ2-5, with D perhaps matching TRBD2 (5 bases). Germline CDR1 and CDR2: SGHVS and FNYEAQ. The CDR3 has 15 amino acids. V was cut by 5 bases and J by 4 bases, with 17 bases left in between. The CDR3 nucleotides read TGTGCCAGCAGCCGAAACCGGGCCGCGGGAGAGACCCAGTACTTC. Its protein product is CASSRNRAAGETQYF.

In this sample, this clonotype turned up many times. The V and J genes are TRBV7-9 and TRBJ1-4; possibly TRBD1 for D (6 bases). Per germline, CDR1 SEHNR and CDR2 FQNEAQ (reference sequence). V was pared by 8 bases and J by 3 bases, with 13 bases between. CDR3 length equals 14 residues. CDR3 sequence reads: CASGPGAANEKLFF. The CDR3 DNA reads TGTGCCAGCGGACCAGGGGCAGCTAATGAAAAACTGTTTTTT.

CDR3 nucleotides: TGTGCCAGCTCACCACGACAGGCCGACACCACTGAAGCTTTCTTT. Its protein product is CASSPRQADTTEAFF. The chain carries TRBV18 and TRBJ1-1, with TRBD1 as a possible D gene (6 bases). Germline assignment: CDR1 KGHSH and CDR2 LQKENI. The CDR3 has 15 amino acids. V dropped 1 base and J dropped 4 bases, with 13 bases sitting between them.

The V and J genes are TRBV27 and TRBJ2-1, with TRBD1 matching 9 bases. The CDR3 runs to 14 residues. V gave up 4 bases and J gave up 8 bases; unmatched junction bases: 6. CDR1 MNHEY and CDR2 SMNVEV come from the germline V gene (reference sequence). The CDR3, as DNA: TGTGCCAGCAGTTATGGGACAGGGTGGGATGAGCAGTTCTTC. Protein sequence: CASSYGTGWDEQFF.

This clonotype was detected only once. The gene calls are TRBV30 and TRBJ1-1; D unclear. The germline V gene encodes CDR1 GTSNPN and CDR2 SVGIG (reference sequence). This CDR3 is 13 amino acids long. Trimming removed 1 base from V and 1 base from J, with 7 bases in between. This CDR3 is CAWSGEGNTEAFF. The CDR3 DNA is TGTGCCTGGAGTGGGGAGGGGAACACTGAAGCTTTCTTT.

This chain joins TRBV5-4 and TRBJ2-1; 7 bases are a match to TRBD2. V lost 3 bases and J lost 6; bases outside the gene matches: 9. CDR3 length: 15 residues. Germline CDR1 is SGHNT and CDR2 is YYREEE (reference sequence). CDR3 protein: CASSSGLGSRNEQFF. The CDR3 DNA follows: TGTGCCAGCAGCTCCGGACTAGGGAGTCGCAATGAGCAGTTCTTC.